This TCR beta chain emerged from a study of Graves' ophthalmopathy and Graves' hyperthyroidism listed by TCRdb under 2018. Background for the entire study: Hyperthyroidism was defined as stable when no progression to ophthalmopathy occurred within 18 months of follow-up. After sampling, hyperthyroidism patients received methimazole starting at 30 mg daily, and ophthalmopathy patients received high-dose intravenous methylprednisolone. The independent validation cohort included about 19 hyperthyroidism patients plus 17 patients who later progressed from hyperthyroidism to ophthalmopathy. A discovery set of 95 to 100 patients (43 ophthalmopathy, 60 or so stable hyperthyroidism) was enrolled to explore V-J signatures distinguishing ophthalmopathy from hyperthyroidism. The study used signatures of the TCR beta repertoire to tell Graves' ophthalmopathy apart from Graves' hyperthyroidism and to predict which patients would progress to ophthalmopathy. In several hyperthyroidism patients, the T-cell repertoires found in thyroid tissue were compared with those found in blood. In total, approximately 130 blood samples were TCR-sequenced: approximately 42 ophthalmopathy, under 80 hyperthyroidism and about 17 hyperthyroidism-to-ophthalmopathy patients.

About this clonotype: It has no known antigen specificity. One base away there is no much larger clone; base qualities are not given.

For repertoire sequencing, the TCR beta CDR3 regions were amplified from RNA transcripts. The first round was an RT-PCR using HTBI primers with the Qiagen OneStep RT-PCR kit, and this first round was followed by a second-round multiplex PCR, then size selection and purification. Sequencing of the libraries was carried out on an Illumina HiSeq2000 in paired-end mode with 100 bp reads. Concerning the study's data processing: SOAPnuke was used for read processing, and reads with adapters, uncalled bases, a mean Phred below 15, or no exact constant-primer or identifier match were discarded. COPE v1.2.5 was used to merge high-quality paired reads. Unique nucleotide sequences were defined as clonotypes and aligned to IMGT TRB V, D and J references using MiTCR v1.1. Only V-J combinations with frequency above 0.0001 were analysed, covering 99% to 99.2% of repertoires. For each V-J combination, a TCR clonal expansion and chaos score was defined as F50 clonal expansion divided by the chaos observed in the TCRdist matrix. Welch's t-statistics and random forest were used to reduce the features to 13 V-J combinations, which were then used as input to a naive Bayes classifier. The similarity between thyroid and blood repertoires was quantified using the Morisita-Horn index. The public reads were reanalyzed by TCRdb: fastp trimming at Q25, MiXCR alignment, in-frame beta chains only. Records with the same CDR3 protein are collapsed into one entry carrying the most frequent genes and DNA. These V and J calls derive from TCRdb rather than the authors' analysis. The sample includes around 1.1 million distinct CDR3 sequences, with about two fifths observed a single time. Together, the top ten hold approximately 12% of the sample.

Findings and caveats that apply to the study as a whole: No statistical method was used to set the sample size in advance, and the investigators knew which group each participant was assigned to. The 13-signature model separated ophthalmopathy from stable hyperthyroidism with about 86% sensitivity and less than 83% specificity in cross-validation, and 80%/75% in the test set. Most of the expanded thyroid clonotypes with a frequency above 0.001 were also detected in blood, and it was suggested that the thyroid immune response may be reflected by blood repertoires. In validation, the model predicted ophthalmopathy progression with about 70% sensitivity and roughly 78% specificity; roughly eleven predicted patients were CT-confirmed with GO in a median of 6.5 months.

Hyperthyroidism patients were newly diagnosed, were aged 18 to 65 years, and had a disease duration under 2 months. Patients with other autoimmune diseases, uncontrolled infections, pregnancy or lactation were excluded from the study. Diagnosis relied on clinical symptoms, serum thyroxine, TRAb, thyroid ultrasound and orbital computed tomography. Trizol reagent was used to extract the total RNA, and its quality was then checked on an Agilent 2100 Bioanalyzer. Its CDR3 holds 17 amino acids, cysteine through phenylalanine. Only the CDR3 region is kept as DNA, spanning 51 bases read in frame from base 1. Trimmed from V: 6 bases; trimmed from J: 0 bases; junction bases lacking a gene match: 10. As encoded in the germline V gene, CDR1 is SNHLY while CDR2 is FYNNEI.

Recombination linked TRBV2 to TRBJ2-2; 7 bases in between match TRBD1. The material sequenced was peripheral blood or thyroid tissue (not recorded which). The clonotype originates from an adult man with Graves' hyperthyroidism. At the DNA level, the sequence is TGTGCCAGCAGAACCGGGACAGAGCCTTCGAACACCGGGGAGCTGTTTTTT. It codes for CASRTGTEPSNTGELFF.